The 21 T cell receptor beta chains below come from one sample, sequenced in a study of shared clonotypes between healthy human individuals. Using immunoSEQ multiplex PCR, the repertoire was profiled, and TCRdb retains in-frame clones only, with some absent. The sample consists of some 2,400,000 clones, approximately 94% of them appearing once. Sample: naive CD4+ T cells sorted from blood. Subset described: CD45RA+ positively selected. All receptors come from a man younger than 35 in good health.

In DNA, the CDR3 is TGTGCCAGCAGACGTCAGGTGTTCGAACGAGAGACCCAGTACTTC. It translates to CASRRQVFERETQYF. V is TRBV6-1 and J is TRBJ2-5; D gene unclear. CDR3 length: 15 amino acids. Trimming left V 6 bases short and J 4 bases short, with 18 bases between. CDR1 MNHNS and CDR2 SASEGT come from the germline V gene.

J is TRBJ2-1 and V is TRBV7-2, with no clear D. Germline V lookup: CDR1 SGHTA, CDR2 FQGNSA. V was clipped by 1 base and J by 9 bases, with 10 bases between them. The CDR3 is made up of 13 amino acids. CDR3 loop: CASSLGMGSEQFF. The CDR3 nucleotides are TGTGCCAGCAGCTTAGGTATGGGATCTGAGCAGTTCTTC.

V and J are TRBV30 and TRBJ1-2, with D perhaps TRBD1 (6 bases). Germline CDR1 GTSNPN, CDR2 SVGIG (reference sequence). With 0 bases removed from V and 8 bases from J, the gap between germline ends came to 13 bases. The CDR3 length is 13 residues. The CDR3, as DNA: TGTGCCTGGAGTGTACCGGGGGCGAAAGGCTACACCTTC. Protein sequence: CAWSVPGAKGYTF.

The genes are TRBV10-1 and TRBJ2-3; 7 bases map to TRBD1. V gave up 4 bases and J gave up 1 base; unmatched junction bases: 11. Germline V gene data show CDR1 as WNHNN and CDR2 as SYGVQD (reference sequence). The CDR3 spans 17 residues. The CDR3 loop is CASSGRKGGAGTDTQYF. The CDR3 DNA reads as TGCGCCAGCAGTGGACGGAAAGGGGGCGCGGGCACAGATACGCAGTATTTT.

CDR3 in DNA: TGTGCCAGCAGCCGTATGGGCGGGACCTACAATGAGCAGTTCTTC. It translates to CASSRMGGTYNEQFF. The chain couples TRBV6-5 to TRBJ2-1; possibly TRBD2 for D (6 bases). V lost 6 bases to trimming and J lost 2 bases, with 14 bases between them. Looked up from germline, CDR1 is MNHEY and CDR2 is SVGAGI. The CDR3 is 15 residues long.

A remark on this clone: Within the sample, other DNA sequences also encode this same CDR3. This chain uses TRBV28 with TRBJ1-1, with D unresolved. CDR1 is MDHEN and CDR2 is SYDVKM in the germline V gene. Trimming took 5 bases from V and 1 from J, leaving 8 bases between them. The CDR3 is made up of 13 amino acids. The CDR3 protein is CASSLRGNTEAFF. DNA for the CDR3: TGTGCCAGCAGTCTCCGGGGGAACACTGAAGCTTTCTTT.

The V and J genes are TRBV5-1 and TRBJ2-4; D is unclear. Germline lookup yields CDR1 SGHRS and CDR2 YFSETQ. The CDR3 has 14 amino acids. Trimming took off 0 bases at V and 5 bases at J, with 9 bases between the two ends. Here the CDR3 DNA reads TGCGCCAGCAGCTTGGGCAGCAGTCAAAACATTCAGTACTTC. This encodes CASSLGSSQNIQYF.

The rearrangement links TRBV5-4 to TRBJ1-2; 7 bases align to TRBD1. Germline V CDR1 and CDR2: SGHNT, YYREEE (reference sequence). Losses at the gene ends were 4 bases for V and 2 bases for J; bases not matched to a gene: 2. This CDR3 is built from 13 residues. CDR3 residues: CASSAGQNYGYTF. CDR3 sequence (DNA): TGTGCCAGCAGCGCGGGACAGAACTATGGCTACACCTTC. The full variable domain, in which reference TRBV5-4 and TRBJ1-2 provide the parts outside the CDR3, is ETGVTQSPTHLIKTRGQQVTLRCSSQSGHNTVSWYQQALGQGPQFIFQYYREEENGRGNFPPRFSGLQFPNYSSELNVNALELDDSALYLCASSAGQNYGYTFGSGTRLTVV.

This sequence joins TRBV10-2 and TRBJ2-1; D call uncertain. This CDR3 is 15 amino acids long. The germline gives CDR1 WSHSY, CDR2 SAAADI. V was shortened by 8 bases and J by 2 bases, with 16 bases between the two germline ends. The CDR3, as DNA: TGCGCCAGCCTGCCGGGCGGTCTTACCTACAATGAGCAGTTCTTC. It specifies CASLPGGLTYNEQFF.

V and J are TRBV9 and TRBJ1-6, with D possibly matching TRBD1 (5 bases). Germline assignment: CDR1 SGDLS and CDR2 YYNGEE. The CDR3 contains 17 residues. V was cut by 4 bases and J by 8 bases, with 22 bases left in between. The CDR3 protein is CASSPRGSPSIYSPLHF. The CDR3 nucleotides read TGTGCCAGCAGCCCCCGGGGGAGCCCGAGTATTTATTCACCCCTCCACTTT.

V usage is TRBV19 and J usage is TRBJ1-5; the D is unclear. The V end was cut by 3 bases, the J end by 2 bases, with 11 bases between. The CDR3 has 15 residues. Germline loops: CDR1 LNHDA, CDR2 SQIVND (reference sequence). This chain's CDR3 is CASSIIQAGNQPQHF. CDR3 coding DNA: TGTGCCAGTAGTATCATCCAGGCGGGCAATCAGCCCCAGCATTTT.

V usage is TRBV7-9 and J usage is TRBJ1-5; TRBD1 agrees at 10 bases. CDR1 and CDR2 from the germline V gene are SEHNR and FQNEAQ (reference sequence). The CDR3 spans 17 residues. Trimming took 2 bases from V and 2 from J; bases not matched to a gene: 6. The CDR3 DNA is TGTGCCAGCAGCTTAATGACAGGGGGCGCGGGCAATCAGCCCCAGCATTTT. This gives the protein CASSLMTGGAGNQPQHF.

V is TRBV25-1 and J is TRBJ1-6; 7 bases map to TRBD1. J gave up 5 bases and V 6 bases, and 1 base lay outside the gene matches. This CDR3 is 13 amino acids long. Germline lookup yields CDR1 MGHDK and CDR2 SYGVNS. The CDR3 nucleotides read TGTGCCAGCAGCGGACAGGATAATTCACCCCTCCACTTT. This encodes CASSGQDNSPLHF.

The chain joins TRBV10-1 to TRBJ1-1; tentatively, D is TRBD1 (6 bases). Trimming removed 11 bases at V and 5 bases at J, with 18 bases between. The CDR3 is made up of 13 amino acids. Germline CDR1 is WNHNN and CDR2 is SYGVQD (reference sequence). The CDR3 loop is CAHRAQGRTEAFF. CDR3 nucleotides: TGCGCCCACAGGGCCCAGGGGAGGACTGAAGCTTTCTTT.

The chain combines TRBV28 with TRBJ2-7; D possibly corresponds to TRBD1 (6 bases). CDR3 length: 14 residues. V dropped 10 bases and J dropped 2 bases, with 18 bases sitting between them. Germline CDR1 is MDHEN and CDR2 is SYDVKM. CDR3 residues: CAIRSQGDPYEQYF. The CDR3 nucleotides read TGTGCCATCAGGTCACAGGGTGACCCCTACGAGCAGTACTTC.

V is TRBV19 and J is TRBJ1-1; D not certain. The CDR3 runs 12 residues. Trimming pared 4 bases from V and 10 bases from J, leaving 13 bases between. CDR1 is LNHDA, CDR2 SQIVND, per germline (reference sequence). The CDR3 protein is CASSTGSSGAFF. CDR3 DNA: TGTGCCAGTAGTACCGGTAGCTCGGGAGCTTTCTTT.

This clone was picked up a small number of times. The rearrangement uses TRBV27 and TRBJ2-7; 9 positions match TRBD2. Germline-derived CDR1 and CDR2 are MNHEY and SMNVEV (reference sequence). There are 17 residues in the CDR3. The junction had 12 bases not matched to a gene; V was cut back by 4 bases and J by 2 bases. The CDR3 DNA reads TGTGCCAGCAGTTCCTTGAGCGGGGGGCACCGGACCTACGAGCAGTACTTC. It encodes CASSSLSGGHRTYEQYF.

The J gene is TRBJ1-2, the V gene TRBV19; D gene unclear. CDR1 LNHDA and CDR2 SQIVND come from the germline V gene (reference sequence). V lost 6 bases and J lost 7, with 9 bases in between. The CDR3 has 11 amino acids. Written as DNA, the CDR3 is TGTGCCAGTAGGTCCGTTGGTGGCTACACCTTC. It is translated as CASRSVGGYTF.

The chain recombines TRBV7-2 with TRBJ2-2; 11 bases line up with TRBD2. The CDR3 loop spans 16 amino acids. Trimming cost V 0 bases and J 7 bases; bases outside gene matches: 4. Germline V gives CDR1 SGHTA, CDR2 FQGNSA. The CDR3 DNA follows: TGTGCCAGCAGCTTAGCGTGGGGACTAGCGGTCGGGGAGCTGTTTTTT. Amino acid sequence: CASSLAWGLAVGELFF.

The chain combines TRBV11-3 with TRBJ2-5, with a possible D match to TRBD1 (5 bases). The germline V gene has CDR1 SGHNT and CDR2 YENEEA. With 0 bases removed from V and 1 base from J, the gap between germline ends came to 15 bases. The CDR3 extends over 17 amino acids. CDR3 in amino acids: CASSLDVTEEFQETQYF. The CDR3 DNA sequence: TGTGCCAGCAGCTTAGATGTGACAGAGGAATTCCAAGAGACCCAGTACTTC.

The count of this clone is one. This chain uses TRBV5-1 with TRBJ2-2, with 9 bases that match TRBD1. The CDR3 is made up of 14 amino acids. Germline V gene lookup returns CDR1 SGHRS and CDR2 YFSETQ. The V gene end was trimmed by 5 bases and the J gene end by 4 bases; junction bases not matched to a gene: 3. The CDR3 sequence: CASSYRGPTGELFF. The CDR3 DNA reads TGCGCCAGCAGTTACAGGGGGCCCACCGGGGAGCTGTTTTTT.